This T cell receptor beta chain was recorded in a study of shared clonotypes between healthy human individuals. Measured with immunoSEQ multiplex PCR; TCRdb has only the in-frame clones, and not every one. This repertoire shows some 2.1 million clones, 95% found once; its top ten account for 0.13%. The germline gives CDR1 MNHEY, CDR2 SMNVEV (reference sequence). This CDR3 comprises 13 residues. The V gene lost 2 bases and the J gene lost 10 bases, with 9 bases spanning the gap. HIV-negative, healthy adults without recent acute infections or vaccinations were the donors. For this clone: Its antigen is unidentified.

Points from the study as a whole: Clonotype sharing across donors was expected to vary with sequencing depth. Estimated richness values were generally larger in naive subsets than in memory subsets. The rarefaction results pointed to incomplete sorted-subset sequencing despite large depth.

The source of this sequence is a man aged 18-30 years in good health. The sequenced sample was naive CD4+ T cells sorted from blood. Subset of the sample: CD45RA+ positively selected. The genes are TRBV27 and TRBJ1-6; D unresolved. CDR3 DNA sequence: TGTGCCAGCAGTTTAGTAGATGGGTCACCCCTCCACTTT. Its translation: CASSLVDGSPLHF.